A selection of T cell receptor beta chains follows, all from one sample in a study of cytomegalovirus exposure and HLA in healthy donors. Some clones are missing from TCRdb's copy, which holds only in-frame ones; the method was immunoSEQ multiplex PCR. Of some 120,000 clones in the sample, 85% to 90% were seen once. The sample taken for sequencing was PBMCs. The receptors come from a woman aged 18-29 years in good health and CMV-seronegative. Both conserved end residues are part of each CDR3. D genes are given only for firm matches. Rows may omit the clone size; those that give it use once, few, many or a size class.

d_call	j_call	clone_size	v_call	cdr3_aa	cdr3_nt
NA	TRBJ2-7	NA	TRBV7-2	CASSPTGTSYEQYF	TGTGCCAGCAGCCCGACAGGTACTTCCTACGAGCAGTACTTC
TRBD2	TRBJ2-1	NA	TRBV9	CASSVGIPSGGYNEQFF	TGTGCCAGCAGCGTAGGAATTCCTAGCGGAGGGTACAATGAGCAGTTCTTC
NA	TRBJ1-2	NA	TRBV30	CAWSGSFYGYTF	TGTGCCTGGAGTGGTAGCTTCTATGGCTACACCTTC
TRBD1	TRBJ1-2	NA	TRBV30	CAWSRDSSYGYTF	TGTGCCTGGAGCCGGGACAGCAGCTATGGCTACACCTTC
NA	TRBJ1-1	NA	TRBV5-1	CASSLASGNTEAFF	TGCGCCAGCAGCTTGGCCTCGGGGAACACTGAAGCTTTCTTT
NA	TRBJ2-6	NA	TRBV28	CAIMSSGANVLTF	TGTGCCATTATGAGCTCTGGGGCCAACGTCCTGACTTTC
NA	TRBJ1-2	few	TRBV19	CASNHRAIGGYTF	TGTGCCAGTAATCACCGTGCTATCGGTGGCTACACCTTC
TRBD1	TRBJ2-7	once	TRBV18	CASSPYGGTGFEQYF	TGTGCCAGCTCACCTTACGGGGGGACAGGGTTCGAGCAGTACTTC
TRBD2	TRBJ2-1	NA	TRBV2	CASSPPGLGVSEQFF	TGTGCCAGCAGCCCTCCGGGACTAGGGGTAAGTGAGCAGTTCTTC
TRBD2	TRBJ2-3	NA	TRBV25-1	CASSRKPASGGDTQYF	TGTGCCAGCAGCCGAAAACCCGCCAGCGGGGGGGATACGCAGTATTTT
TRBD1	TRBJ1-5	few	TRBV6-9	CASSYPGQIIYSNQPQHF	TGTGCCAGCAGTTACCCGGGACAGATTATCTATAGCAATCAGCCCCAGCATTTT
NA	TRBJ1-1	NA	TRBV28	CASMPRSVNTEAFF	TGTGCCAGCATGCCCAGGTCGGTGAACACTGAAGCTTTCTTT
TRBD2	TRBJ2-3	NA	TRBV6-5	CASSYSSGLTTDTQYF	TGTGCCAGCAGTTATTCCTCGGGACTAACCACAGATACGCAGTATTTT
TRBD1	TRBJ1-3	once	TRBV5-1	CASSPEQGAGNTIYF	TGCGCCAGCAGCCCGGAGCAGGGGGCTGGAAACACCATATATTTT
NA	TRBJ1-1	NA	TRBV6-1	CASSLEDPMNTEAFF	TGTGCCAGCAGTCTGGAGGATCCTATGAACACTGAAGCTTTCTTT
NA	TRBJ2-3	NA	TRBV7-6	CASSLGIRDTQYF	TGTGCCAGCAGCTTAGGAATTAGAGATACGCAGTATTTT